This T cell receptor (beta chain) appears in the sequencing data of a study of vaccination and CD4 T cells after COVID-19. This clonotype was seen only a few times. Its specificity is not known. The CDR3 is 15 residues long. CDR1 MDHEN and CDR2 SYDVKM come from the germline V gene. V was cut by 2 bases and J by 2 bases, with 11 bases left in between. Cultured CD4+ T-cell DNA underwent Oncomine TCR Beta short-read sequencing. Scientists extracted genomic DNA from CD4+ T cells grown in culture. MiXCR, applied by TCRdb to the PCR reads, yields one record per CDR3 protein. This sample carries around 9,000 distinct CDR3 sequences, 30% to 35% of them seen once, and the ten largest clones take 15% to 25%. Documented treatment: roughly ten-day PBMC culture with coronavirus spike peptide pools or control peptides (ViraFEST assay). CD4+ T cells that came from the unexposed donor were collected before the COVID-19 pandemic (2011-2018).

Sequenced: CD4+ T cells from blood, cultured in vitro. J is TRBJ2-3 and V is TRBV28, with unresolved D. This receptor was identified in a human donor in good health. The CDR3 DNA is TGTGCCAGCAGTTTAAAGTCAGGAGTCACAGATACGCAGTATTTT. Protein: CASSLKSGVTDTQYF.